Following are 23 T cell receptor beta chains from one sample sequenced in a study of beta chain features in type 1 diabetes. Reverse transcription of all isolated RNA meant that expressed TCRB transcripts were sequenced. Sequencing was performed with immunoSEQ multiplex PCR; in TCRdb, only in-frame clones are kept and a portion is missing. Among about 330,000 clones listed, around 10% were seen once. Sequencing was performed on naive CD4+ T cells from blood. The receptors shown here come from a woman in her twenties or thirties in good health.

V gene TRBV7-9 combines with J gene TRBJ2-7, with a tentative D call TRBD2 (6 bases). Deletions cut 3 bases from V and 7 bases from J, with 7 bases between. Germline CDR1 is SEHNR and CDR2 is FQNEAQ (reference sequence). The CDR3 runs to 11 residues. CDR3 DNA sequence: TGTGCCAGCAGCTTTGCGGGGGAGCAGTACTTC. Its protein is CASSFAGEQYF.

This clone was detected only a few times. The V gene is TRBV7-3, the J gene TRBJ2-5; TRBD2 aligns across 14 bases. The CDR3 loop spans 16 amino acids. V lost 5 bases to trimming and J lost 3 bases; unmatched junction nucleotides: 5. Germline loops: CDR1 SGHTA, CDR2 FQGTGA. Written as DNA, the CDR3 is TGTGCCAGCAGCCCAAAGGGACTAGCGGGAGAAGAGACCCAGTACTTC. It yields the protein CASSPKGLAGEETQYF.

This clone has just a few counts. The rearrangement uses TRBV19 and TRBJ2-1; the match to TRBD1 covers 11 bases. J lost 5 bases, V lost 5 bases, and 5 bases had no gene match. The CDR3 is made up of 15 amino acids. Germline values: CDR1 LNHDA, CDR2 SQIVND (reference sequence). CDR3: CASSRTGGENNEQFF. DNA for the CDR3: TGTGCCAGTAGTCGGACAGGGGGCGAGAACAATGAGCAGTTCTTC.

The gene calls are TRBV4-2 and TRBJ1-1; 10 bases match TRBD1. Germline-derived CDR1 and CDR2 are LGHNA and YNFKEQ. This CDR3 has 18 amino acids. V shed 0 bases, J shed 1 base, and the junction held 8 bases outside the gene matches. The CDR3 region has the DNA TGTGCCAGCAGCCAAGATCGCGGGGGGACAGGGGCGAACACTGAAGCTTTCTTT. As protein: CASSQDRGGTGANTEAFF.

This clone appeared a few times. The J gene is TRBJ2-5, the V gene TRBV7-2, with D possibly being TRBD2 (6 bases). V lost 7 bases and J 2 bases, leaving 14 bases between the germline ends. The CDR3 spans 14 residues. Germline assignment: CDR1 SGHTA and CDR2 FQGNSA. The CDR3 protein is CASTRGGLQETQYF. The DNA of the CDR3 is TGTGCCAGCACGCGGGGTGGGTTACAAGAGACCCAGTACTTC.

This clone was seen a few times. V and J are TRBV29-1 and TRBJ2-5; D is ambiguous. CDR3 length: 13 amino acids. Trimming cost V 6 bases and J 4 bases, with 15 bases left between them. The germline CDR1 and CDR2 sequences are SQVTM and ANQGSEA. The CDR3 is CSVAETGRETQYF. Written as DNA, the CDR3 is TGCAGCGTCGCCGAGACTGGCCGAGAGACCCAGTACTTC.

This clone was seen only a few times. This chain uses TRBV2 with TRBJ2-7; 7 bases agree with TRBD1. V dropped 5 bases and J dropped 0; count of bases not matched to a gene: 4. Germline values: CDR1 SNHLY, CDR2 FYNNEI. The CDR3 is 14 residues long. CDR3 sequence (DNA): TGTGCCAGCAGTAGGACAGGTACCTCCTACGAGCAGTACTTC. Protein product: CASSRTGTSYEQYF.

The genes are TRBV15 and TRBJ2-1; a possible D gene is TRBD2 (5 bases). CDR1 is LNHNV and CDR2 is YYDKDF in the germline V gene (reference sequence). Trimming left V 5 bases short and J 8 bases short, with 10 bases between. The CDR3 covers 12 residues. The CDR3 region has the DNA TGTGCCACCAGCCCCGGGCGGGATGAGCAGTTCTTC. It yields the protein CATSPGRDEQFF.

This clone was observed a few times. The genes are TRBV7-8 and TRBJ2-1, with 7 bases that match TRBD2. V shed 6 bases and J 0 bases; nucleotides not matched to a gene: 2. The CDR3 contains 14 residues. The germline gives CDR1 SGHVS, CDR2 FQNEAQ. The CDR3 DNA reads TGTGCCAGCAGTCGGGACTACTCCTACAATGAGCAGTTCTTC. Amino acids: CASSRDYSYNEQFF.

This chain connects TRBV29-1 to TRBJ2-1, with TRBD2 identical over 13 bases. This CDR3 contains 15 residues. Trimming cost V 4 bases and J 4 bases; bases outside gene matches: 4. Germline lookup yields CDR1 SQVTM and CDR2 ANQGSEA. CDR3 bases: TGCAGCGTTGGGCGGACTAGCGGGAGATACAATGAGCAGTTCTTC. This encodes CSVGRTSGRYNEQFF.

CDR3: CASSRQGGRNTGELFF. The CDR3 nucleotides are TGCGCCAGCAGCCGACAGGGAGGACGTAACACCGGGGAGCTGTTTTTT. V is TRBV5-1 and J is TRBJ2-2; D perhaps matches TRBD1 (7 bases). Germline values: CDR1 SGHRS, CDR2 YFSETQ. This CDR3 region has 16 residues. Trimming pared 4 bases from V and 2 bases from J, leaving 15 bases between.

The rearrangement joins TRBV10-3 to TRBJ1-5; 10 nucleotides match TRBD1. Germline CDR1 and CDR2: ENHRY and SYGVKD. The CDR3 spans 14 residues. Trimming at V came to 10 bases and at J to 5 bases, leaving 8 bases not matched to a gene. The CDR3 protein is CATRGTGEHQPQHF. CDR3 nucleotides: TGTGCCACAAGAGGGACAGGGGAACATCAGCCCCAGCATTTT.

This clone showed up just once. This chain joins TRBV7-3 and TRBJ2-3; no clear D gene. The V and J ends lost 5 bases and 2 bases respectively, with 14 bases between them. The germline CDR1 and CDR2 sequences are SGHTA and FQGTGA. This CDR3 region has 15 residues. DNA for the CDR3: TGTGCCAGCAGCGAGTCGATGATCCACACAGATACGCAGTATTTT. Protein sequence: CASSESMIHTDTQYF.

Only a few counts were recorded for this clone. The gene calls are TRBV9 and TRBJ2-6; no reliable D call. CDR1 SGDLS and CDR2 YYNGEE come from the germline V gene. V lost 0 bases and J 3 bases, leaving 7 bases between the germline ends. This CDR3 is 15 amino acids long. The CDR3 spells CASSVVRGGANVLTF. The CDR3 region has the DNA TGTGCCAGCAGCGTAGTGCGAGGTGGGGCCAACGTCCTGACTTTC.

Only a few counts were recorded for this clone. The rearrangement links TRBV7-2 to TRBJ1-5; no clear D gene. From germline, CDR1 is SGHTA and CDR2 FQGNSA. V was pared by 3 bases and J by 5 bases, with 8 bases between. The CDR3 runs 13 residues. In DNA, the CDR3 is TGTGCCAGCAGCTTCGAGATTGATCAGCCCCAGCATTTT. It is translated as CASSFEIDQPQHF.

This chain joins TRBV28 and TRBJ2-5, with 7 bases aligning to TRBD2. This CDR3 spans 15 amino acids. Germline loops: CDR1 MDHEN, CDR2 SYDVKM. Losses at the gene ends were 7 bases for V and 9 bases for J; bases not matched to a gene: 17. The CDR3 DNA follows: TGTGCCAGCAACGTCTTGGGGAGCGGGGAATGGGCCCAGTACTTC. Residues: CASNVLGSGEWAQYF.

The gene calls are TRBV6-5 and TRBJ2-5, with D tentatively TRBD2 (7 bases). V was pared by 6 bases and J by 9 bases, with 17 bases between. CDR3 length: 13 amino acids. Germline V CDR1 and CDR2: MNHEY, SVGAGI. CDR3 sequence: CASSPRGGSSQYF. CDR3 nucleotides: TGTGCCAGCAGCCCTAGGGGGGGATCGTCCCAGTACTTC.

This clone turned up a few times. The V and J genes are TRBV4-2 and TRBJ2-5, with TRBD2 identical over 9 bases. Germline V gives CDR1 LGHNA, CDR2 YNFKEQ. The V gene end was trimmed by 2 bases and the J gene end by 5 bases; junction bases not matched to a gene: 9. The CDR3 covers 16 residues. The CDR3 coding sequence is TGTGCCAGCAGCCAAAATGCGGGAGGGCCCTTGGAGACCCAGTACTTC. It encodes CASSQNAGGPLETQYF.

The sample holds a few counts of this clone. The CDR3 sequence is CTIRLPGQETQYF. The CDR3 DNA reads TGCACTATAAGGCTCCCAGGCCAAGAGACCCAGTACTTC. The chain carries TRBV29-1 and TRBJ2-5, with D unresolved. Germline V CDR1 and CDR2: SQVTM, ANQGSEA. CDR3 size: 13 residues.

The chain joins TRBV27 to TRBJ1-5, with 7 bases lining up with TRBD1. This CDR3 contains 14 residues. After removal of 0 bases from V and 4 bases from J, the junction contained 0 bases not matched to a gene. The V gene's germline CDR1 is MNHEY and CDR2 SMNVEV (reference sequence). The CDR3 sequence: CASSLSTGNQPQHF. CDR3 nucleotides: TGTGCCAGCAGTTTATCGACAGGGAATCAGCCCCAGCATTTT.

V is TRBV27 and J is TRBJ2-1; TRBD2 aligns across 7 bases. The CDR3 extends over 11 amino acids. Germline values: CDR1 MNHEY, CDR2 SMNVEV (reference sequence). With V trimmed by 3 bases and J by 10 bases, 0 bases remained unmatched. CDR3 loop: CASSFSGEQFF. The CDR3 DNA reads as TGTGCCAGCAGTTTTAGCGGGGAGCAGTTCTTC.

This clone was counted a few times. The chain couples TRBV30 to TRBJ1-2; D call uncertain. V was pared by 0 bases and J by 4 bases, with 9 bases between. The CDR3 spans 13 residues. Germline CDR1 reads GTSNPN; CDR2 reads SVGIG (reference sequence). The CDR3 spells CAWSVSELYGYTF. DNA for the CDR3: TGTGCCTGGAGTGTCTCTGAGCTCTATGGCTACACCTTC.

This clone was seen a few times. This chain links TRBV14 with TRBJ2-7; the match to TRBD2 covers 11 bases. The CDR3 loop spans 15 amino acids. Germline lookup yields CDR1 SGHDN and CDR2 FVKESK. V shed 1 base, J shed 4 bases, and the junction held 3 bases outside the gene matches. The CDR3 sequence is CASSQGLAGGYEQYF. CDR3 sequence (DNA): TGTGCCAGCAGCCAAGGTCTAGCGGGAGGATACGAGCAGTACTTC.